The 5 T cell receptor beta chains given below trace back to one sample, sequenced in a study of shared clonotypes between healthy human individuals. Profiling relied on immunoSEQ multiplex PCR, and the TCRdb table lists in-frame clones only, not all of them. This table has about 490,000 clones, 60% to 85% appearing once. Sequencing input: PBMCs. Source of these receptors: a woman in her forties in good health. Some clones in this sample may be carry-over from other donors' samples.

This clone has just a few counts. The CDR3 loop is CASRAGPNTGELFF. The CDR3, as DNA: TGTGCCAGCAGAGCGGGACCGAACACCGGGGAGCTGTTTTTT. The genes are TRBV6-1 and TRBJ2-2; TRBD2 agrees at 7 bases. With V trimmed by 6 bases and J by 0 bases, 1 base remained unmatched. Germline-derived CDR1 and CDR2 are MNHNS and SASEGT. The CDR3 has 14 residues.

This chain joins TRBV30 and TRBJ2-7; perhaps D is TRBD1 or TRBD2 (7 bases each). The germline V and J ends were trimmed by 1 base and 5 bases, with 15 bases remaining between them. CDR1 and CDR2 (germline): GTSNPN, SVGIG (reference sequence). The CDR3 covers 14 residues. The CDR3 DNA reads TGTGCCTGGAGTGCCGACAGGGAGGGTCACGAGCAGTACTTC. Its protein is CAWSADREGHEQYF.

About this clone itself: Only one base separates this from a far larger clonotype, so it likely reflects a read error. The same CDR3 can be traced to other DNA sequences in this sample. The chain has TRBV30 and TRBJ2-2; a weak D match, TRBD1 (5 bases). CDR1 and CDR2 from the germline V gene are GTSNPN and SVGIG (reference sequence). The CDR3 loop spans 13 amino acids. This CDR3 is CAWSIREVGELFF. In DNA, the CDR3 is TGCGCCTGGAGTATCAGGGAAGTGGGGGAGCTGTTTTTT.

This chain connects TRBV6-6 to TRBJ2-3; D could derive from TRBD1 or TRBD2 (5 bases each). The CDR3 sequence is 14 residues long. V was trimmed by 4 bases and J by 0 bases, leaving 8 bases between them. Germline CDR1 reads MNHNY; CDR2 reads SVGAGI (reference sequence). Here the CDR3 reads CASSSGTSTDTQYF. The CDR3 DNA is TGTGCCAGCAGTTCCGGGACCAGCACAGATACGCAGTATTTT.

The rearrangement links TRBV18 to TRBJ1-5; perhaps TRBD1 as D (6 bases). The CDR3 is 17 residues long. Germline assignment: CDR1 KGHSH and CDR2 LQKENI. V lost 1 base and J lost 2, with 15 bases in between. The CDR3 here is CASSPQGQTVGNQPQHF. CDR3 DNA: TGTGCCAGCTCACCACAGGGACAAACGGTGGGCAATCAGCCCCAGCATTTT.